This is a list of T cell receptor beta chains from one sample in a study of blood T cell repertoires in COVID-19. The protocol was immunoSEQ multiplex PCR, while the TCRdb copy is restricted to in-frame clones and leaves out a portion. The repertoire consists of more than 200,000 clones, with about 90% occurring once and the leading ten covering roughly 2.4%. The sequenced material came from peripheral blood. The receptors were sampled from a woman between 45 and 65 years old with acute or convalescent COVID-19. Both conserved end residues are part of each CDR3. A D gene is named only where the DNA matches it firmly. Where a row states a size, it is once, few, many or the class of an expanded clone; other rows omit it.

D gene: TRBD1
J gene: TRBJ1-1
clone size: .
V gene: TRBV30
CDR3 DNA: TGTGCCTGGATCTCGGGGACAGGGATCACTGAAGCTTTCTTT
CDR3 protein: CAWISGTGITEAFF

D gene: TRBD1
J gene: TRBJ2-3
clone size: once
V gene: TRBV11-3
CDR3 DNA: TGTGCCAGCAGTCAACACAGGGGGACTTCTAGCACAGATACGCAGTATTTT
CDR3 protein: CASSQHRGTSSTDTQYF

D gene: .
J gene: TRBJ2-1
clone size: .
V gene: TRBV5-1
CDR3 DNA: TGCGCCTCAACCGGGGGGCCCCAATCCTACAATGAGCAGTTCTTC
CDR3 protein: CASTGGPQSYNEQFF

D gene: .
J gene: TRBJ1-1
clone size: .
V gene: TRBV5-4
CDR3 DNA: TGTGCCAGCAGCCCGAGTACTACGAACACTGAAGCTTTCTTT
CDR3 protein: CASSPSTTNTEAFF

D gene: TRBD1
J gene: TRBJ1-2
clone size: .
V gene: TRBV6-5
CDR3 DNA: TGTGCCAGCAGTCCCGGACAGGGTAACTATGGCTACACCTTC
CDR3 protein: CASSPGQGNYGYTF

D gene: .
J gene: TRBJ2-7
clone size: .
V gene: TRBV7-2
CDR3 DNA: TGTGCCAGCAGCTTTCCCGGGCAGGGGGGTTCCTACGAGCAGTACTTC
CDR3 protein: CASSFPGQGGSYEQYF

D gene: .
J gene: TRBJ2-1
clone size: .
V gene: TRBV27
CDR3 DNA: TGTGCCAGCAGTCCTATTACCGCCAGCGGATACAATGAGCAGTTCTTC
CDR3 protein: CASSPITASGYNEQFF

D gene: TRBD2
J gene: TRBJ2-4
clone size: once
V gene: TRBV11-2
CDR3 DNA: TGTGCCAGCACCCTAGAACGGGGGGGCGCCTTTAAAAACATTCAGTACTTC
CDR3 protein: CASTLERGGAFKNIQYF

D gene: TRBD1
J gene: TRBJ1-3
clone size: .
V gene: TRBV3-1/TRBV3-2
CDR3 DNA: TGTGCCAGCAGCCAGACAGGGGGAAACACCATATATTTT
CDR3 protein: CASSQTGGNTIYF

D gene: .
J gene: TRBJ1-2
clone size: .
V gene: TRBV30
CDR3 DNA: TGTGCCTGGAGTTTTATAAAGACAGATTACTATGGCTACACCTTC
CDR3 protein: CAWSFIKTDYYGYTF

D gene: .
J gene: TRBJ2-3
clone size: .
V gene: TRBV6-2/TRBV6-3
CDR3 DNA: TGTGCCAGCAGCACGGAACTGAGGGGCACAGATACGCAGTATTTT
CDR3 protein: CASSTELRGTDTQYF

D gene: .
J gene: TRBJ2-7
clone size: .
V gene: TRBV11-2
CDR3 DNA: TGTGCCAGCAGCCAGACCTGGGGGGTCTCCTACGAGCAGTACTTC
CDR3 protein: CASSQTWGVSYEQYF

D gene: TRBD1
J gene: TRBJ1-5
clone size: .
V gene: TRBV18
CDR3 DNA: TGTGCCAGCTCCAGGGACAGGGGTCAGCCCCAGCATTTT
CDR3 protein: CASSRDRGQPQHF

D gene: TRBD1
J gene: TRBJ2-1
clone size: .
V gene: TRBV18
CDR3 DNA: TGTGCCAGCTCACCGGGACAGGGAGAATACAATGAGCAGTTCTTC
CDR3 protein: CASSPGQGEYNEQFF

D gene: .
J gene: TRBJ1-2
clone size: .
V gene: TRBV12-3/TRBV12-4
CDR3 DNA: TGTGCCAGCAGTCGGGGGGTTTCCTATGGCTACACCTTC
CDR3 protein: CASSRGVSYGYTF

D gene: .
J gene: TRBJ2-3
clone size: .
V gene: TRBV5-1
CDR3 DNA: TGCGCCAGTACCCAGCAGCTCGGCGTGGGCGCAGATACGCAGTATTTT
CDR3 protein: CASTQQLGVGADTQYF

D gene: .
J gene: TRBJ2-1
clone size: .
V gene: TRBV12-1
CDR3 DNA: TGTGCCAGCAGCCCCCGACTAGCGGGATGTAATGAGCAGTTCTTC
CDR3 protein: CASSPRLAGCNEQFF

D gene: TRBD2
J gene: TRBJ2-2
clone size: .
V gene: TRBV19
CDR3 DNA: TGTGCCAGTAAGACTAGCGGGGGGTCCTTGAGCGGGGAGCTGTTTTTT
CDR3 protein: CASKTSGGSLSGELFF

D gene: TRBD1
J gene: TRBJ1-2
clone size: .
V gene: TRBV5-1
CDR3 DNA: TGCGCCAGCAGCCAGGACAGGGTCGATGGCTACACCTTC
CDR3 protein: CASSQDRVDGYTF

D gene: .
J gene: TRBJ1-2
clone size: once
V gene: TRBV18
CDR3 DNA: TGTGCCAGCTCGCCTCCGGGGACTAGCTATGGCTACACCTTC
CDR3 protein: CASSPPGTSYGYTF

D gene: TRBD1
J gene: TRBJ1-5
clone size: once
V gene: TRBV10-3
CDR3 DNA: TGTGCCATCAGCGAACAGGGGGCTGAGGATCAGCCCCAGCATTTT
CDR3 protein: CAISEQGAEDQPQHF

D gene: .
J gene: TRBJ1-1
clone size: .
V gene: TRBV6-5
CDR3 DNA: TGTGCCAGCAGTTACGCTGGGGGGGCGGACACTGAAGCTTTCTTT
CDR3 protein: CASSYAGGADTEAFF

D gene: TRBD2
J gene: TRBJ2-1
clone size: .
V gene: TRBV25-1
CDR3 DNA: TGTGCCAGCAGCATAGCGGGGTACAATGAGCAGTTCTTC
CDR3 protein: CASSIAGYNEQFF

D gene: TRBD2
J gene: TRBJ2-3
clone size: .
V gene: TRBV7-6
CDR3 DNA: TGTGCCAGCAGCCCCCAGGGAAGCGGGGGGTTTAGCACAGATACGCAGTATTTT
CDR3 protein: CASSPQGSGGFSTDTQYF

D gene: .
J gene: TRBJ1-1
clone size: .
V gene: TRBV7-9
CDR3 DNA: TGTGCCAGCAGCCCGACAGCTAACACTGAAGCTTTCTTT
CDR3 protein: CASSPTANTEAFF

D gene: TRBD1
J gene: TRBJ2-7
clone size: .
V gene: TRBV19
CDR3 DNA: TGTGCCAGTAGTACCCCCGGGACAGGGGTCGCGGGGGAGCAGTACTTC
CDR3 protein: CASSTPGTGVAGEQYF

D gene: TRBD1
J gene: TRBJ2-7
clone size: once
V gene: TRBV18
CDR3 DNA: TGTGCCAGCTCCGCGGGAGGGACAGGGGGAAGTGAGCAGTACTTC
CDR3 protein: CASSAGGTGGSEQYF

D gene: TRBD1
J gene: TRBJ2-3
clone size: once
V gene: TRBV5-1
CDR3 DNA: TGCGCCAGCAGCGCCGGGACAGCCGATACGCAGTATTTT
CDR3 protein: CASSAGTADTQYF

D gene: .
J gene: TRBJ2-2
clone size: .
V gene: TRBV23-1
CDR3 DNA: TGCGCCAGCAGTCAATCATCGCTAGAGGGCACCGGGGAGCTGTTTTTT
CDR3 protein: CASSQSSLEGTGELFF

D gene: TRBD1
J gene: TRBJ2-5
clone size: .
V gene: TRBV27
CDR3 DNA: TGTGCCAGCAGTCGGGGGGACAGGGGGCGAGAGACCCAGTACTTC
CDR3 protein: CASSRGDRGRETQYF

D gene: .
J gene: TRBJ2-1
clone size: .
V gene: TRBV29-1
CDR3 DNA: TGCAGCGTAAGGGACACAGCCTACAATGAGCAGTTCTTC
CDR3 protein: CSVRDTAYNEQFF

D gene: TRBD1
J gene: TRBJ1-1
clone size: .
V gene: TRBV18
CDR3 DNA: TGTGCCAGCTCATTCACCTCCGGGACAGGGGGCTTTACGAACACTGAAGCTTTCTTT
CDR3 protein: CASSFTSGTGGFTNTEAFF

D gene: .
J gene: TRBJ2-3
clone size: .
V gene: TRBV6-5
CDR3 DNA: TGTGCCAGCAGTTACTCAGGGCGGGCCCTTTCAGATACGCAGTATTTT
CDR3 protein: CASSYSGRALSDTQYF

D gene: TRBD1
J gene: TRBJ2-7
clone size: .
V gene: TRBV7-8
CDR3 DNA: TGTGCCAGCAGCGCCACCACACCACCGGGACAGGGGGCCTACGAGCAGTACTTC
CDR3 protein: CASSATTPPGQGAYEQYF

D gene: .
J gene: TRBJ2-7
clone size: .
V gene: TRBV7-8
CDR3 DNA: TGTGCCAGCAGCCCGGACACTTCCTACGAGCAGTACTTC
CDR3 protein: CASSPDTSYEQYF

D gene: .
J gene: TRBJ2-7
clone size: .
V gene: TRBV5-1
CDR3 DNA: TGCGCCAGCAGCTATGGACTCAACTCCGGCGAGCAGTACTTC
CDR3 protein: CASSYGLNSGEQYF

D gene: TRBD2
J gene: TRBJ2-1
clone size: .
V gene: TRBV10-3
CDR3 DNA: TGTGCCACCTCGACTAGCGTTTACAATGAGCAGTTCTTC
CDR3 protein: CATSTSVYNEQFF

D gene: .
J gene: TRBJ2-5
clone size: once
V gene: TRBV23-1
CDR3 DNA: TGCGCCGGAAAGGGGCAGGGTTTTCTCGAGACCCAGTACTTC
CDR3 protein: CAGKGQGFLETQYF

D gene: TRBD1
J gene: TRBJ1-2
clone size: once
V gene: TRBV7-9
CDR3 DNA: TGTGCCAGCCGGGGACAGGGGTATTCCTATGGCTACACCTTC
CDR3 protein: CASRGQGYSYGYTF

D gene: .
J gene: TRBJ2-5
clone size: .
V gene: TRBV7-6
CDR3 DNA: TGTGCCAGCAGCTTAGTTCCGCGGGGCCTACCAGAGACCCAGTACTTC
CDR3 protein: CASSLVPRGLPETQYF

D gene: .
J gene: TRBJ2-1
clone size: .
V gene: TRBV4-3
CDR3 DNA: TGCGCCAGCAGCCAAGAGACAGGTGAATCTAGCTCCTACAATGAGCAGTTCTTC
CDR3 protein: CASSQETGESSSYNEQFF

D gene: .
J gene: TRBJ1-1
clone size: .
V gene: TRBV30
CDR3 DNA: TGTGCCTGGAGCGGGGGAGGAAACACTGAAGCTTTCTTT
CDR3 protein: CAWSGGGNTEAFF

D gene: .
J gene: TRBJ2-3
clone size: .
V gene: TRBV5-8
CDR3 DNA: TGTGCCAGCAGCTTGGGAACAGGGTTCACAGATACGCAGTATTTT
CDR3 protein: CASSLGTGFTDTQYF

D gene: TRBD2
J gene: TRBJ2-7
clone size: .
V gene: TRBV10-3
CDR3 DNA: TGTGCCATCAGTGACTCGGCTAGCGGACCGACCTACGAGCAGTACTTC
CDR3 protein: CAISDSASGPTYEQYF

D gene: .
J gene: TRBJ2-2
clone size: .
V gene: TRBV10-1
CDR3 DNA: TGCGCCAGCAGTCGTCAGGACACCGGGGAGCTGTTTTTT
CDR3 protein: CASSRQDTGELFF

D gene: TRBD1
J gene: TRBJ2-7
clone size: few
V gene: TRBV7-8
CDR3 DNA: TGTGCCAGCAGCCTATTCACAGGGGACTACGAGCAGTACTTC
CDR3 protein: CASSLFTGDYEQYF

D gene: TRBD2
J gene: TRBJ2-1
clone size: .
V gene: TRBV20-1
CDR3 DNA: TGCAGTGCTAGTGATCCGGGACTAGCGGGAGAAGAGCAGTTCTTC
CDR3 protein: CSASDPGLAGEEQFF

D gene: .
J gene: TRBJ1-1
clone size: .
V gene: TRBV2
CDR3 DNA: TGTGCCAGCACCACGGAGGCTGAAGCTTTCTTT
CDR3 protein: CASTTEAEAFF

D gene: TRBD1
J gene: TRBJ2-5
clone size: .
V gene: TRBV3-1/TRBV3-2
CDR3 DNA: TGTGCCAGCAGCTCCCTAGGGGACAGGCAAGAGACCCAGTACTTC
CDR3 protein: CASSSLGDRQETQYF

D gene: TRBD1
J gene: TRBJ2-1
clone size: .
V gene: TRBV29-1
CDR3 DNA: TGCAGCGTCCAAACAGGGGGCGGGTACAATGAGCAGTTCTTC
CDR3 protein: CSVQTGGGYNEQFF

D gene: .
J gene: TRBJ1-2
clone size: .
V gene: TRBV3-1/TRBV3-2
CDR3 DNA: TGTGCCAGCAGCCAGTGGCAGGGCAATGGCTACACCTTC
CDR3 protein: CASSQWQGNGYTF

D gene: .
J gene: TRBJ2-5
clone size: .
V gene: TRBV7-3
CDR3 DNA: TGTGCCAGCAGCCTGGGGACTGCCGGGGCCCAAGAGACCCAGTACTTC
CDR3 protein: CASSLGTAGAQETQYF

D gene: TRBD2
J gene: TRBJ2-3
clone size: .
V gene: TRBV9
CDR3 DNA: TGTGCCAGCAGCGTAGGGGCTAGCGGGATGGGAGATACGCAGTATTTT
CDR3 protein: CASSVGASGMGDTQYF

D gene: TRBD1
J gene: TRBJ1-5
clone size: few
V gene: TRBV6-6
CDR3 DNA: TGTGCCAGCAGTCGAATTGGCCAGGGGGAGCCCAATCAGCCCCAGCATTTT
CDR3 protein: CASSRIGQGEPNQPQHF

D gene: .
J gene: TRBJ1-6
clone size: .
V gene: TRBV2
CDR3 DNA: TGTGCCAGCAGTGCCCAGGGGCTAGGTTCACCCCTCCACTTT
CDR3 protein: CASSAQGLGSPLHF

D gene: TRBD1
J gene: TRBJ1-2
clone size: .
V gene: TRBV4-2
CDR3 DNA: TGTGCCAGCAGCCAAAGAGACAGGGGGCCCTTATCGGGCTACACCTTC
CDR3 protein: CASSQRDRGPLSGYTF

D gene: .
J gene: TRBJ2-3
clone size: once
V gene: TRBV7-2
CDR3 DNA: TGTGCCAGCAGCCCCGACAGGTCAAGCACAGATACGCAGTATTTT
CDR3 protein: CASSPDRSSTDTQYF